These 20 T cell receptor beta chains originate from one sample sequenced in a study of T-cell reconstitution after alpha-beta-depleted transplantation in children. A library of TCRbeta sequences, prepared with unique molecular identifiers, was generated. TCRdb processed the PCR reads anew with MiXCR; each CDR3 protein has one entry. The sample shows approximately 120,000 distinct CDR3 sequences, roughly 10% of them seen only once. The sequences come from PBMCs, mostly from graft donor cells, collected 180 days after TCRalphabeta/CD19-depleted stem cell transplant. Source of these receptors: a girl under two years old who had a stem cell transplant for combined immunodeficiency, so the T cells may come from the graft donor.

This clonotype was counted many times. The J gene is TRBJ1-2, the V gene TRBV12-3 or TRBV12-4, with a weak D call TRBD1 (5 bases). V gave up 9 bases and J gave up 6 bases, with 20 bases separating them. The CDR3 is 14 amino acids. This CDR3 reads CASWNQGFRDGYTF. The CDR3 coding sequence is TGTGCCAGTTGGAATCAGGGTTTTCGAGATGGCTACACCTTC.

This chain links TRBV29-1 with TRBJ1-2, with TRBD1 identical over 9 bases. The length of the CDR3 is 11 residues. Germline V gene lookup returns CDR1 SQVTM and CDR2 ANQGSEA. Trimming at V came to 4 bases and at J to 8 bases, leaving 2 bases not matched to a gene. CDR3 coding DNA: TGCAGCGTTGTTGACAGGGGGGGCTACACCTTC. Translating it yields CSVVDRGGYTF.

The gene calls are TRBV14 and TRBJ2-7; D is unresolved. This CDR3 comprises 11 residues. From germline, CDR1 is SGHDN and CDR2 FVKESK. V was trimmed by 8 bases and J by 0 bases, leaving 5 bases between them. The CDR3 coding sequence is TGTGCCAGCGGCCCCTCCTACGAGCAGTACTTC. Translation: CASGPSYEQYF.

This clonotype has just a few counts. The chain links TRBV19 to TRBJ2-5; tentative D call: TRBD2 (6 bases). The germline V and J ends were trimmed by 6 bases and 9 bases, with 20 bases remaining between them. CDR1 and CDR2 from the germline V gene are LNHDA and SQIVND (reference sequence). This CDR3 region has 14 residues. The CDR3 protein is CASRGGVGRWAQYF. The CDR3 DNA reads TGTGCCAGTAGGGGAGGAGTAGGGAGATGGGCCCAGTACTTC.

The chain couples TRBV6-2 or TRBV6-3 to TRBJ2-4, with TRBD1 identical over 7 bases. Unmatched junction bases numbered 8, after V lost 5 bases and J lost 7 bases. Germline CDR1 is MNHEY and CDR2 is SVGEGT. CDR3 length: 14 residues. Written as DNA, the CDR3 is TGTGCCAGCAGTCCTGACAGGGCCGTTAACATTCAGTACTTC. Translation gives CASSPDRAVNIQYF.

This clonotype was counted many times. CDR3 protein: CSARSEGQYF. CDR3 DNA: TGCAGTGCTAGATCCGAGGGGCAGTACTTC. V and J are TRBV20-1 and TRBJ2-7, with D possibly matching TRBD2 (5 bases). From germline, CDR1 is DFQATT and CDR2 SNEGSKA (reference sequence). The CDR3 loop spans 10 amino acids. V lost 2 bases and J 9 bases, leaving 8 bases between the germline ends.

This chain joins TRBV19 and TRBJ2-5; D is uncertain. This CDR3 has 15 amino acids. V was shortened by 3 bases and J by 1 base, with 12 bases between the two germline ends. Germline V gene sequence: CDR1 LNHDA, CDR2 SQIVND (reference sequence). The CDR3 sequence is CASSIGLPFQETQYF. CDR3 coding DNA: TGTGCCAGTAGTATCGGGCTACCCTTCCAAGAGACCCAGTACTTC.

The genes are TRBV5-1 and TRBJ1-2; D unresolved. Germline loops: CDR1 SGHRS, CDR2 YFSETQ. V was trimmed by 1 base and J by 8 bases, leaving 9 bases between them. The CDR3 is 12 residues long. This chain's CDR3 is CASSLSGMGYTF. Here the CDR3 DNA reads TGCGCCAGCAGCTTGTCGGGGATGGGCTACACCTTC.

This chain uses TRBV4-3 with TRBJ2-1; D is perhaps TRBD2 (6 bases). This CDR3 region has 14 residues. Trimming removed 0 bases from V and 5 bases from J, with 8 bases in between. Germline V gene lookup returns CDR1 LGHNA and CDR2 YSLEER. CDR3 protein: CASSQDPGDNEQFF. CDR3 DNA: TGCGCCAGCAGCCAAGATCCGGGGGACAATGAGCAGTTCTTC.

This clonotype has a handful of counts. V and J are TRBV24-1 and TRBJ2-3; 9 bases fit TRBD2. This CDR3 is 18 amino acids long. V shed 1 base, J shed 1 base, and the junction held 8 bases outside the gene matches. CDR1 KGHDR and CDR2 SFDVKD come from the germline V gene. The CDR3 DNA reads TGTGCCACCAGTGATTTAGGAGCGGGGGGACCGGGCACAGATACGCAGTATTTT. It codes for CATSDLGAGGPGTDTQYF.

The chain links TRBV29-1 to TRBJ2-5, with D tentatively TRBD1 or TRBD2 (5 bases each). The length of the CDR3 is 13 residues. Germline V CDR1 and CDR2: SQVTM, ANQGSEA. Trimming cost V 3 bases and J 4 bases, with 12 bases left between them. The CDR3 here is CSVEGVWAETQYF. CDR3 nucleotides: TGCAGCGTTGAGGGGGTCTGGGCAGAGACCCAGTACTTC.

This clonotype was observed a handful of times. V gene TRBV6-1 combines with J gene TRBJ2-6; D gene uncertain. This CDR3 is built from 14 residues. Germline values: CDR1 MNHNS, CDR2 SASEGT. The V end was cut by 7 bases, the J end by 3 bases, with 10 bases between. The CDR3 DNA follows: TGTGCCAGCACTCCCTCTGGTGGGGCCAACGTCCTGACTTTC. This sequence encodes CASTPSGGANVLTF.

This clonotype was recorded at least ten times. The J gene is TRBJ2-2, the V gene TRBV5-1, with D possibly matching TRBD2 (5 bases). The CDR3 runs 15 residues. V gave up 1 base and J gave up 3 bases, with 10 bases separating them. Germline V gene data show CDR1 as SGHRS and CDR2 as YFSETQ. DNA for the CDR3: TGCGCCAGCAGCTTGTGCGGGTGCGACACCGGGGAGCTGTTTTTT. This encodes CASSLCGCDTGELFF.

The genes are TRBV5-6 and TRBJ2-3; no firm D call. The germline V gene has CDR1 SGHDT and CDR2 YYEEEE. The CDR3 covers 17 residues. The V end was cut by 0 bases, the J end by 0 bases, with 14 bases between. CDR3 coding DNA: TGTGCCAGCAGCTTGGAGTTGATGGCATCGAGCACAGATACGCAGTATTTT. Protein product: CASSLELMASSTDTQYF.

The chain carries TRBV5-1 and TRBJ2-7, with 11 positions matching TRBD2. Losses at the gene ends were 0 bases for V and 2 bases for J; bases not matched to a gene: 7. Per the germline V gene, CDR1 is SGHRS and CDR2 is YFSETQ. This CDR3 is built from 17 residues. The CDR3 DNA reads as TGCGCCAGCAGCTTGGTTTTAGCGGGAGGGATAACCTACGAGCAGTACTTC. As protein: CASSLVLAGGITYEQYF.

This clonotype was seen a handful of times. This chain connects TRBV11-2 to TRBJ2-5, with TRBD2 matching 12 bases. Germline lookup yields CDR1 SGHAT and CDR2 FQNNGV. Germline trimming cut 4 bases from V and 4 bases from J; bases unmatched to any gene: 1. This CDR3 has 14 residues. CDR3 sequence reads: CASSSGLAGETQYF. The DNA of the CDR3 is TGTGCCAGCAGCTCGGGACTAGCGGGAGAGACCCAGTACTTC.

This clonotype occurred many times. The chain combines TRBV20-1 with TRBJ2-1; 11 bases map to TRBD2. The V gene's germline CDR1 is DFQATT and CDR2 SNEGSKA (reference sequence). The CDR3 totals 18 residues. Unmatched junction bases numbered 19, after V lost 4 bases and J lost 8 bases. The CDR3 loop is CSAIRQTSVLAGDDEQFF. The CDR3, as DNA: TGCAGTGCTATTAGACAGACTTCCGTACTAGCGGGAGACGATGAGCAGTTCTTC.

The V and J genes are TRBV9 and TRBJ2-5, with 8 bases lining up with TRBD1. CDR1 and CDR2 (germline): SGDLS, YYNGEE. CDR3 size: 15 residues. The V segment lost 0 bases and the J segment 5 bases; nucleotides outside the gene matches: 6. CDR3 DNA sequence: TGTGCCAGCAGCGTAGGGACAGGGTCATGGGAGACCCAGTACTTC. As protein: CASSVGTGSWETQYF.

The V and J genes are TRBV27 and TRBJ1-6, with D uncertain. CDR3 length equals 12 residues. Germline V gene data show CDR1 as MNHEY and CDR2 as SMNVEV (reference sequence). V was shortened by 8 bases and J by 7 bases, with 9 bases between the two germline ends. The CDR3 nucleotides are TGTGCCAGCTTCGACGGGAATTCACCCCTCCACTTT. It specifies CASFDGNSPLHF.

This clonotype occurred a few times. The rearrangement uses TRBV29-1 and TRBJ2-5; maybe TRBD2 (6 bases). CDR1 is SQVTM and CDR2 is ANQGSEA in the germline V gene. The germline V and J ends were trimmed by 4 bases and 4 bases, with 10 bases remaining between them. The CDR3 covers 12 residues. The CDR3 bases are TGCAGCGTTGCACCGGGGGTAGAGACCCAGTACTTC. Amino acids: CSVAPGVETQYF.